This T cell receptor beta chain emerged from a study of blood T cells in healthy people across ages. This clonotype came up many times. Sample-barcoded 5' priming and a J-beta primer mix drove a second PCR of roughly 6 to 12 cycles. TCRdb re-called the 5' RACE reads with MiXCR, one entry per CDR3 protein. The top ten clones hold approximately 15% of a sample with about 650,000 distinct CDR3 sequences, about 32% of them seen once. The CDR3 contains 15 residues. Germline V gives CDR1 SGHRS, CDR2 YFSETQ. V shed 4 bases and J 4 bases; nucleotides not matched to a gene: 6. The sequenced sample consisted of blood. The origin of this receptor is a woman older than 75 in good health. J is TRBJ2-5 and V is TRBV5-1; 11 bases align to TRBD1. This chain's CDR3 is CASSLGTGGGETQYF. CDR3 nucleotides: TGCGCCAGCAGCCTAGGGACAGGGGGAGGAGAGACCCAGTACTTC.